The table lists the clone carrying this T cell receptor beta chain with a count of one. Its target is unknown. This record comes from a study of vaccination effects on CD4 cells after COVID-19. Study-level results: Marked clonal contraction of infection- and vaccine-induced clones was seen late after vaccination.

CDR1 is LNHNV, CDR2 YYDKDF, per germline (reference sequence). With 0 bases removed from V and 4 bases from J, the gap between germline ends came to 7 bases. The CDR3 extends over 13 amino acids. This table comes from immunoSEQ multiplex PCR, and its TCRdb copy is limited to in-frame clones, with some not included. The sample has some 30,000 clones, roughly 76% seen once. Sequencing was preceded by expansion of antigen-specific CD4+ T cells with viral peptide pools in the ViraFEST assay. Culturing for about 10 days preceded CD4+ T cell isolation. Participants completed two doses of the BNT162b2 or mRNA-1273 vaccine. None of the vaccinated had previously contracted SARS-CoV-2, and their nucleocapsid antibodies tested negative.

The chain uses TRBV15 and TRBJ2-7; the D is unclear. Material: CD4+ T cells from PBMCs cultured with SARS-CoV-2 spike peptides, obtained after COVID-19 vaccination. The TCR comes from a human donor who received a COVID-19 vaccine. Some clones in this sample may be carry-over from other donors' samples. The CDR3 coding sequence is TGTGCCACCAGCAGAGACAAGTTTTACGAGCAGTACGTC. Translation gives CATSRDKFYEQYV.